This T cell receptor beta chain was recorded in a study of T cell repertoires in cytomegalovirus infection. Study in general: Public TCR beta signatures indicated both CMV infection and matching HLA type. General study results and limits: Totalled public TCR beta family frequency picked out people who carried CMV plus the relevant HLA. Dominant in the ex vivo response were TCR beta clonotypes restricted by HLA-C and specific for CMV.

TCRdb reprocessed the reads via MiXCR and lists one record per CDR3 protein. The sample yields 510,000 or so distinct CDR3 sequences, roughly 29% seen once. This clonotype was seen repeatedly, ten times or more. The antigen remains unidentified. V lost 7 bases to trimming and J lost 2 bases, with 11 bases between them. Germline values: CDR1 SEHNR, CDR2 FQNEAQ (reference sequence). The CDR3 totals 13 residues. The J gene is TRBJ1-1, the V gene TRBV7-9; perhaps TRBD1 as D (5 bases). This receptor was obtained from a human donor in good health (CMV status not recorded). Some clones in this sample may be carry-over from other donors' samples. Sequenced material: PBMCs. This chain's CDR3 is CASKRGGNTEAFF. The CDR3 DNA reads TGTGCCAGCAAACGGGGGGGAAACACTGAAGCTTTCTTT.